This passage covers 27 T cell receptor beta chains from one sample sequenced in a study of Ad26.COV2.S vaccination and SARS-CoV-2 variants (dated by TCRdb to the early 2020s). Receptor amplification or capture employed the immunoSEQ multiplex PCR assay. TCRdb's version of the immuneACCESS table is confined to in-frame rearrangements and falls short of the full clone set. An unresolved V gene accounts for under half of the shortfall where checked; the remainder is of unknown origin. The sample records about 350,000 clones, 88% of which are singletons. The ten largest clones add up to approximately 5.9% of the sample. The treatment or condition label on this specimen signifies: around 19 received Ad26.COV2.S at low or high dose, single or two shots; about 5 received placebo; per-sample allocation not given. Repertoires of vaccine and placebo recipients were sequenced from samples collected on day 63 after the first injection.

The source was peripheral blood, collected in a trial of Ad26.COV2.S vaccine versus placebo. These receptors originate from a person between 18 and 59 years old who received the Ad26.COV2.S COVID-19 vaccine or a placebo.

The chain joins TRBV7-9 to TRBJ2-7; 7 bases line up with TRBD1. From germline, CDR1 is SEHNR and CDR2 FQNEAQ (reference sequence). The trim removed 1 base at V and 2 bases at J, leaving 8 bases unmatched. The CDR3 runs to 16 residues. CDR3 loop: CASSLVSTGSTYEQYF. In DNA, the CDR3 is TGTGCCAGCAGCTTAGTATCGACAGGGAGTACCTACGAGCAGTACTTC.

This chain joins TRBV7-9 and TRBJ2-1; 10 bases line up with TRBD2. V gave up 1 base and J gave up 8 bases; unmatched junction bases: 11. CDR1 and CDR2 (germline): SEHNR, FQNEAQ (reference sequence). This CDR3 comprises 17 residues. CDR3 in amino acids: CASSLVLSGGASHEQFF. The CDR3 DNA sequence: TGTGCCAGCAGCTTAGTACTAAGCGGGGGGGCCTCCCATGAGCAGTTCTTC.

The J gene is TRBJ2-7, the V gene TRBV6-5; 9 nucleotides align to TRBD2. Germline V lookup: CDR1 MNHEY, CDR2 SVGAGI. V was pared by 0 bases and J by 5 bases, with 5 bases of the junction left unmatched. The CDR3 consists of 15 residues. Written as DNA, the CDR3 is TGTGCCAGCAGTTACTCGACTAGCGGAACTAACGAGCAGTACTTC. It is translated as CASSYSTSGTNEQYF.

In this sample, this clone turned up a few times. DNA for the CDR3: TGTGCCAGCAGCTTAGGCCCACCCCCTTCAGTGGAAGCTTTCTTT. It translates to CASSLGPPPSVEAFF. This chain links TRBV7-9 with TRBJ1-1; D ambiguous. This CDR3 is 15 amino acids long. The germline V and J ends were trimmed by 1 base and 8 bases, with 17 bases remaining between them. Germline CDR1 SEHNR, CDR2 FQNEAQ (reference sequence).

The rearrangement links TRBV6-5 to TRBJ1-4; D might be TRBD1 (6 bases). The CDR3 loop spans 15 amino acids. Trimming took 6 bases from V and 0 from J, leaving 11 bases between them. In germline, CDR1 is MNHEY, CDR2 SVGAGI. The CDR3 DNA reads TGTGCCAGCAGACGAGGGACAACAACTAATGAAAAACTGTTTTTT. Amino acid sequence: CASRRGTTTNEKLFF.

This clone is a singleton in its sample. The V gene is TRBV3-1 (or the pseudogene TRBV3-2), the J gene TRBJ1-2; a weak D match, TRBD1 (5 bases). With 0 bases removed from V and 4 bases from J, the gap between germline ends came to 9 bases. Germline V CDR1 and CDR2: LGHDT, YNNKEL (reference sequence). This CDR3 comprises 14 residues. CDR3 nucleotide sequence: TGTGCCAGCAGCCAAGATTGGGGCCTCTATGGCTACACCTTC. Translation: CASSQDWGLYGYTF.

This chain links TRBV18 with TRBJ1-6, with D perhaps TRBD1 (6 bases). Trimming pared 0 bases from V and 11 bases from J, leaving 11 bases between. The CDR3 has 14 residues. Per the germline V gene, CDR1 is KGHSH and CDR2 is LQKENI. Here the CDR3 reads CASSPPRQGTPLHF. CDR3 DNA sequence: TGTGCCAGCTCACCACCACGGCAGGGGACACCCCTCCACTTT.

The chain uses TRBV18 and TRBJ1-6; D is ambiguous. Per germline, CDR1 KGHSH and CDR2 LQKENI. CDR3 length equals 17 residues. Trimming left V 5 bases short and J 8 bases short, with 22 bases between. CDR3 residues: CASSALPRPGGDSPLHF. DNA for the CDR3: TGTGCCAGCTCAGCCTTGCCGCGGCCCGGCGGCGATTCACCCCTCCACTTT.

V gene TRBV19 combines with J gene TRBJ2-7; D remains ambiguous. V gave up 5 bases and J gave up 0 bases, with 11 bases separating them. Germline CDR1 and CDR2: LNHDA and SQIVND (reference sequence). CDR3 length: 14 amino acids. CDR3 coding DNA: TGTGCCAGTAGTGTGCATCAGGCCTCCTACGAGCAGTACTTC. This encodes CASSVHQASYEQYF.

This chain links TRBV5-1 with TRBJ1-6; 8 nucleotides match TRBD1. CDR3 length: 15 residues. Germline loops: CDR1 SGHRS, CDR2 YFSETQ. After removal of 0 bases from V and 5 bases from J, the junction contained 1 base not matched to a gene. CDR3 sequence (DNA): TGCGCCAGCAGCTTGGACAGGGGGAATAATTCACCCCTCCACTTT. Translated, it gives CASSLDRGNNSPLHF.

This clone was seen a single time. V gene TRBV28 combines with J gene TRBJ2-7, with 8 bases fitting TRBD1. Germline assignment: CDR1 MDHEN and CDR2 SYDVKM. V dropped 7 bases and J dropped 6; count of bases not matched to a gene: 11. The CDR3 is made up of 14 amino acids. The CDR3 here is CASTSGTGLPEQYF. The CDR3 DNA reads TGTGCCAGCACCTCCGGGACAGGACTCCCCGAGCAGTACTTC.

CDR3 protein: CASSQEMVPHQPQHF. CDR3 in DNA: TGCGCCAGCAGCCAAGAAATGGTTCCCCATCAGCCCCAGCATTTT. The gene calls are TRBV4-3 and TRBJ1-5; D gene ambiguous. Germline lookup yields CDR1 LGHNA and CDR2 YSLEER. The CDR3 runs to 15 residues. With 0 bases removed from V and 5 bases from J, the gap between germline ends came to 11 bases.

The V call is TRBV7-3, the J call TRBJ2-1; D call uncertain. Germline CDR1 and CDR2: SGHTA and FQGTGA. The CDR3 is 14 amino acids. V dropped 4 bases and J dropped 5 bases, with 12 bases sitting between them. CDR3: CASSSIAENNEQFF. The CDR3 DNA sequence: TGTGCCAGCAGCTCGATAGCCGAAAACAATGAGCAGTTCTTC.

Concerning this clone: It is unclear where the CDR3 begins or ends on the DNA, so no DNA is shown, and the CDR3 is as TCRdb lists it. This chain uses TRBV6-2 or TRBV6-3 with TRBJ1-6. From its first to its last residue, the CDR3 has 14 amino acids. In germline, CDR1 is MNHEY, CDR2 SVGEGT. Here the CDR3 reads CASSYGTFGSPLHF.

The chain employs TRBV30 and TRBJ1-6; 8 bases map to TRBD1. The CDR3 extends over 16 amino acids. Germline trimming cut 8 bases from V and 2 bases from J; bases unmatched to any gene: 11. The germline V gene encodes CDR1 GTSNPN and CDR2 SVGIG (reference sequence). This CDR3 is CATASGQGTYNSPLHF. The CDR3 DNA sequence: TGTGCCACTGCCTCCGGACAGGGAACCTATAATTCACCCCTCCACTTT.

CDR3 coding DNA: TGTGCCAGCAGCACGGCGGGACAGGGCGGGGAGACCCAGTACTTC. Its protein product is CASSTAGQGGETQYF. The chain links TRBV13 to TRBJ2-5; 9 nucleotides agree with TRBD1. V was clipped by 5 bases and J by 5 bases; unmatched bases: 9. Germline V gene data show CDR1 as PRHDT and CDR2 as FYEKMQ (reference sequence). CDR3 length equals 15 residues.

The chain has TRBV7-9 and TRBJ2-7, with D perhaps TRBD2 (5 bases). Trimming cost V 2 bases and J 2 bases, with 22 bases left between them. Per germline, CDR1 SEHNR and CDR2 FQNEAQ (reference sequence). The CDR3 is made up of 18 amino acids. The CDR3 region is CASSLRSAARAPPYEQYF. The CDR3 DNA is TGTGCCAGCAGCTTAAGGTCTGCCGCGAGGGCCCCTCCCTACGAGCAGTACTTC.

This chain links TRBV30 with TRBJ2-7; no firm D call. Germline V CDR1 and CDR2: GTSNPN, SVGIG (reference sequence). With 1 base removed from V and 6 bases from J, the gap between germline ends came to 7 bases. The CDR3 has 11 amino acids. CDR3 in DNA: TGTGCCTGGAGTGGGGGTCCCGAGCAGTACTTC. Residues: CAWSGGPEQYF.

The CDR3 reads CASSVAAEQYF. CDR3 nucleotides: TGTGCCAGCAGTGTAGCTGCCGAGCAGTACTTC. The chain links TRBV5-6 to TRBJ2-7; D remains ambiguous. The V and J ends lost 5 bases and 6 bases respectively, with 9 bases between them. This CDR3 is built from 11 residues. Germline CDR1 SGHDT, CDR2 YYEEEE. Complete variable domain (other parts from reference TRBV5-6 and TRBJ2-7): DAGVTQSPTHLIKTRGQQVTLRCSPKSGHDTVSWYQQALGQGPQFIFQYYEEEERQRGNFPDRFSGHQFPNYSSELNVNALLLGDSALYLCASSVAAEQYFGPGTRLTVT.

This clone has a single count. CDR3 region: CASSQDLVRDSYSPLHF. The CDR3 DNA is TGCGCCAGCAGCCAAGATCTAGTGAGGGACAGCTATTCACCCCTCCACTTT. The chain links TRBV4-3 to TRBJ1-6; TRBD1 matches 7 bases. Trimming at V came to 0 bases and at J to 8 bases, leaving 10 bases not matched to a gene. Germline lookup yields CDR1 LGHNA and CDR2 YSLEER. The CDR3 totals 17 residues.

The rearrangement uses TRBV11-2 and TRBJ2-7; possibly TRBD1 for D (5 bases). Trimming removed 7 bases at V and 2 bases at J, with 15 bases between. The CDR3 is 14 residues long. CDR1 SGHAT and CDR2 FQNNGV come from the germline V gene. The DNA of the CDR3 is TGTGCCAGCACCTATGACCAGGGTCCCTACGAGCAGTACTTC. It is translated as CASTYDQGPYEQYF.

The V call is TRBV20-1, the J call TRBJ2-5; D not resolved. The CDR3 is made up of 9 amino acids. V lost 8 bases and J lost 4, with 5 bases in between. Germline-derived CDR1 and CDR2 are DFQATT and SNEGSKA (reference sequence). Here the CDR3 reads CSWGETQYF. In DNA, the CDR3 is TGCAGTTGGGGAGAGACCCAGTACTTC.

The chain carries TRBV9 and TRBJ2-3; D not resolved. V shed 2 bases and J shed 1 base, with 5 bases lying between them. There are 13 residues in the CDR3. Germline V gene lookup returns CDR1 SGDLS and CDR2 YYNGEE. In DNA, the CDR3 is TGTGCCAGCAGCGTGTACGGCACAGATACGCAGTATTTT. This translates into CASSVYGTDTQYF. Full variable domain (remainder filled in from reference TRBV9 and TRBJ2-3): DSGVTQTPKHLITATGQRVTLRCSPRSGDLSVYWYQQSLDQGLQFLIQYYNGEERAKGNILERFSAQQFPDLHSELNLSSLELGDSALYFCASSVYGTDTQYFGPGTRLTVL.

V is TRBV19 and J is TRBJ2-1; TRBD2 matches at 8 bases. Trimming at V came to 2 bases and at J to 4 bases, leaving 10 bases not matched to a gene. Per germline, CDR1 LNHDA and CDR2 SQIVND (reference sequence). The CDR3 contains 17 residues. The CDR3 DNA is TGTGCCAGTAGTATAAGTTCTGGCGGGAGGATGTACAATGAGCAGTTCTTC. Residues: CASSISSGGRMYNEQFF. Full variable domain (missing parts from reference TRBV19 and TRBJ2-1): DGGITQSPKYLFRKEGQNVTLSCEQNLNHDAMYWYRQDPGQGLRLIYYSQIVNDFQKGDIAEGYSVSREKKESFPLTVTSAQKNPTAFYLCASSISSGGRMYNEQFFGPGTRLTVL.

The chain employs TRBV7-2 and TRBJ2-7; 10 bases match TRBD2. V gave up 0 bases and J gave up 6 bases; unmatched junction bases: 5. CDR1 is SGHTA, CDR2 FQGNSA, per germline. The CDR3 is 15 residues long. The CDR3 reads CASSLAPGLATEQYF. CDR3 nucleotides: TGTGCCAGCAGCTTAGCGCCGGGACTAGCGACCGAGCAGTACTTC. Full variable domain (rest looked up from reference TRBV7-2 and TRBJ2-7): GAGVSQSPSNKVTEKGKDVELRCDPISGHTALYWYRQSLGQGLEFLIYFQGNSAPDKSGLPSDRFSAERTGGSVSTLTIQRTQQEDSAVYLCASSLAPGLATEQYFGPGTRLTVT.

This rearrangement joins TRBV19 to TRBJ1-3, with a tentative D call TRBD1 (6 bases). This CDR3 region has 14 residues. The ends were cut back, 3 bases at V and 1 base at J, with 7 bases in the middle. Germline CDR1 reads LNHDA; CDR2 reads SQIVND (reference sequence). Written as DNA, the CDR3 is TGTGCCAGTAGTATCACAGGGTCTGGAAACACCATATATTTT. Translating gives CASSITGSGNTIYF.

This clone has more than one count but fewer than ten. The genes are TRBV2 and TRBJ1-2, with 7 bases aligning to TRBD1. Trimming at V came to 7 bases and at J to 7 bases, leaving 9 bases not matched to a gene. Germline CDR1 reads SNHLY; CDR2 reads FYNNEI. The CDR3 sequence is 13 residues long. CDR3 nucleotides: TGTGCCAGCACCAGAAGACAGGGATCTGGCTACACCTTC. Translated, it gives CASTRRQGSGYTF.